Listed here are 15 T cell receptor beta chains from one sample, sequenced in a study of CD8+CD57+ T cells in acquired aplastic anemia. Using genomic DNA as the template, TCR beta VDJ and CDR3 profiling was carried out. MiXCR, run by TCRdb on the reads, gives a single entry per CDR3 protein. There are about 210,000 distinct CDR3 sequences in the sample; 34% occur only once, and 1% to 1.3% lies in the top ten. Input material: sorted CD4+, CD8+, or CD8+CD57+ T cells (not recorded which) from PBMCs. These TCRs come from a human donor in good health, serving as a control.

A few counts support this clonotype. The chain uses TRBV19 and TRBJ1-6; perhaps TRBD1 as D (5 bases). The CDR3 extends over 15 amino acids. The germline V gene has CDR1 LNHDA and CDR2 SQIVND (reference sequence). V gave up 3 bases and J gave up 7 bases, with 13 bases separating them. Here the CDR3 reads CASSIPGLLNSPLHF. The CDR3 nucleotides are TGTGCCAGTAGTATCCCGGGACTGCTGAATTCACCCCTCCACTTT.

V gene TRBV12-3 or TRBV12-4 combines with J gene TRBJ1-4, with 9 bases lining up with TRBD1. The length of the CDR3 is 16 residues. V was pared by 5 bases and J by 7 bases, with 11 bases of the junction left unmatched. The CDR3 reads CASSPHRDRDGEKLFF. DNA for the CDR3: TGTGCCAGCAGTCCGCATCGGGACAGGGATGGTGAAAAACTGTTTTTT.

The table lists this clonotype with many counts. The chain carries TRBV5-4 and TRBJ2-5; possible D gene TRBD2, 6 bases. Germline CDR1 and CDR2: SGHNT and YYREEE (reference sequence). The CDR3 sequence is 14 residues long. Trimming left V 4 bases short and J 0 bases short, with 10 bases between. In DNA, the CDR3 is TGTGCCAGCAGCCGGGAGACAAACCAAGAGACCCAGTACTTC. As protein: CASSRETNQETQYF.

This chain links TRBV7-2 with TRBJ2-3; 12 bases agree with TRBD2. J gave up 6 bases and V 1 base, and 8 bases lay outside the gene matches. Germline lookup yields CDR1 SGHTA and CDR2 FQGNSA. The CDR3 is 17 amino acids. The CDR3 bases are TGTGCCAGCAGCTTAGGGCTAGCGGGGGGGCCGGGGGATACGCAGTATTTT. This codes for CASSLGLAGGPGDTQYF. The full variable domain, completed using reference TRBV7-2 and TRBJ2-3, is GAGVSQSPSNKVTEKGKDVELRCDPISGHTALYWYRQSLGQGLEFLIYFQGNSAPDKSGLPSDRFSAERTGGSVSTLTIQRTQQEDSAVYLCASSLGLAGGPGDTQYFGPGTRLTVL.

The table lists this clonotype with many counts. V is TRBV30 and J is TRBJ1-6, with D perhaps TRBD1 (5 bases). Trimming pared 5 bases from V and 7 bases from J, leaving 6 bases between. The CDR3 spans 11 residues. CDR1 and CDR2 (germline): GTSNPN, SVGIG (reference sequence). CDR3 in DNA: TGTGCCTGGGACAGAAATTCACCCCTCCACTTT. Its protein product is CAWDRNSPLHF. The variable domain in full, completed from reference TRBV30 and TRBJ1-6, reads SQTIHQWPATLVQPVGSPLSLECTVEGTSNPNLYWYRQAAGRGLQLLFYSVGIGQISSEVPQNLSASRPQDRQFILSSKKLLLSDSGFYLCAWDRNSPLHFGNGTRLTVT.

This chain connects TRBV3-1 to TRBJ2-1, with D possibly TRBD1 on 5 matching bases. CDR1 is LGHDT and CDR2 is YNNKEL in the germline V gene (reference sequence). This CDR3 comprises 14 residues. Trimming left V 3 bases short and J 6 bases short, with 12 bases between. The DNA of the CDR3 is TGTGCCAGCAGCCAGGGAAGGGGATTCAATGAGCAGTTCTTC. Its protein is CASSQGRGFNEQFF.

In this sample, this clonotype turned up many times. In nucleotides, the CDR3 is TGTGCCAGCAGCTTAGTGGGGGGAACGTCCTACGAGCAGTACTTC. Protein product: CASSLVGGTSYEQYF. V usage is TRBV7-2 and J usage is TRBJ2-7, with D possibly matching TRBD2 (6 bases). The CDR3 sequence is 15 residues long. The germline V gene encodes CDR1 SGHTA and CDR2 FQGNSA. The V and J ends lost 1 base and 1 base respectively, with 11 bases between them.

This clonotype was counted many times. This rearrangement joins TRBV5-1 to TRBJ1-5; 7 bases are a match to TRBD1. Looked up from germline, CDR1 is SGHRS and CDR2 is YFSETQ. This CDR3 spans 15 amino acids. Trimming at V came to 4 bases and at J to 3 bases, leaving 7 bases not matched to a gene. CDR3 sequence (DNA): TGCGCCAGCAGCGCAGGGACAGCGCCCAATCAGCCCCAGCATTTT. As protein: CASSAGTAPNQPQHF.

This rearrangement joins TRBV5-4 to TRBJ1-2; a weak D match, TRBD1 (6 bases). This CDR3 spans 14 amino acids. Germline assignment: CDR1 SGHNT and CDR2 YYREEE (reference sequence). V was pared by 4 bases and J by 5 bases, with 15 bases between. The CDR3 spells CASSGATGLYGYTF. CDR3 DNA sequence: TGTGCCAGCAGCGGAGCTACAGGGTTGTATGGCTACACCTTC.

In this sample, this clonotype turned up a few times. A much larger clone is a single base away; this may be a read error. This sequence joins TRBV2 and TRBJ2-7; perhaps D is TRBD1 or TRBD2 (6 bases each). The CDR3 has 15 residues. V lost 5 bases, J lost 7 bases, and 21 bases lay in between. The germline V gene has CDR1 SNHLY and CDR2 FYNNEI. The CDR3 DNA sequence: TGTGCCAGCAGTCGTGCTCGGTCGGGGGCAGGTGAGCAGTACTTC. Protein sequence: CASSRARSGAGEQYF. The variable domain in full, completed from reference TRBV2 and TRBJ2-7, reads EPEVTQTPSHQVTQMGQEVILRCVPISNHLYFYWYRQILGQKVEFLVSFYNNEISEKSEIFDDQFSVERPDGSNFTLKIRSTKLEDSAMYFCASSRARSGAGEQYFGPGTRLTVT.

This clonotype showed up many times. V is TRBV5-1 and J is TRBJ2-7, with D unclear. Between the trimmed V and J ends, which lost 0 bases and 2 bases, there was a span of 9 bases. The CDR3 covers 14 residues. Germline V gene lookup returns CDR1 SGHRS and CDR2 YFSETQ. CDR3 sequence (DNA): TGCGCCAGCAGCTTGGATTCGCAAACCTACGAGCAGTACTTC. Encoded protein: CASSLDSQTYEQYF.

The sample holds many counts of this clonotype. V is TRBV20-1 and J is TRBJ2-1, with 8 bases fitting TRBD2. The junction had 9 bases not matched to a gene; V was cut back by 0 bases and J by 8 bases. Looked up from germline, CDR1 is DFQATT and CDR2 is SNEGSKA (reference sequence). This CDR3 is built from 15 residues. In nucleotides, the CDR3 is TGCAGTGCTAGAGATCCGGCGGGGGGTCGCCATGAGCAGTTCTTC. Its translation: CSARDPAGGRHEQFF.

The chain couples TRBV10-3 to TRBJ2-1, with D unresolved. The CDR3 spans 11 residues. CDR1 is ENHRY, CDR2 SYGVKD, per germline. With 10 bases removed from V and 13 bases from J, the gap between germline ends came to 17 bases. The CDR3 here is CANTSKGTQFF. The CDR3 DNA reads TGTGCCAACACCTCGAAGGGAACCCAGTTCTTC.

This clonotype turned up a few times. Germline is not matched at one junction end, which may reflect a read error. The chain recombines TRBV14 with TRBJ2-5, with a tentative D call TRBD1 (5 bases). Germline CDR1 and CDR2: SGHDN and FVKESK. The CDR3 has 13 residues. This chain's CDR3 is CASSRTLQGTQYF. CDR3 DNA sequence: TGTGCCAGCAGTAGGACACTCCAAGGGACCCAGTACTTC.

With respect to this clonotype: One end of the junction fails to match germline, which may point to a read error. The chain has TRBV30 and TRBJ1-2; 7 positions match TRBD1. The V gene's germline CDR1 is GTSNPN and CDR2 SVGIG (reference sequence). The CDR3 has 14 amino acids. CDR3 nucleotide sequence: TGTGCCTGGAGTGTCATGGGACAGATAGATGGCTATACCTTC. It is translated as CAWSVMGQIDGYTF.